The rows below give T cell receptor beta chains drawn from one sample of a study of regulatory T cells in long-lasting Graves disease. Via MiXCR, TCRdb re-called the multiplex PCR reads, giving one row per CDR3 protein. This table has some 370,000 distinct CDR3 sequences, 12% appearing once. The data also belong to a second study, concerning T cells in Graves' hyperthyroidism and ophthalmopathy.

Sequenced here: peripheral blood mononuclear cells (PBMCs), sampled at new diagnosis, from a patient treated with antithyroid drugs. The origin of the receptors is a woman aged 18-29 years with Graves disease. Each CDR3 is given with its conserved first and last residue. Fields, in order: D gene, clone size, V gene, J gene, CDR3 DNA, CDR3 protein. A D gene is named only where the DNA matches it firmly. Not all rows give a size; the values are once, few, many and, for expanded clones, a class.

.	.	TRBV5-1	TRBJ1-1	TGCGCCAGCAGCTTGTATGGGGAATTCACTGAAGCTTTCTTT	CASSLYGEFTEAFF
.	many	TRBV7-8	TRBJ1-2	TGTGCCAGCAGGTTGCGGGGAGACTATGGCTACACCTTC	CASRLRGDYGYTF
TRBD2	.	TRBV2	TRBJ2-2	TGTGCCAGCACCTCAACTAGCGGGAGTCGGGCCGGGGAGCTGTTTTTT	CASTSTSGSRAGELFF
TRBD1	many	TRBV7-9	TRBJ1-1	TGTGCCAGCAGCTCCCCGCGGGACAGGACCATGAACACTGAAGCTTTCTTT	CASSSPRDRTMNTEAFF
.	few	TRBV5-8	TRBJ1-5	TGTGCCAGCAGCTTTTTGGATGGGAACAGTAATCAGCCCCAGCATTTT	CASSFLDGNSNQPQHF
.	.	TRBV4-3	TRBJ2-1	TGCGCCAGCAGCCAAGCGACGGGAGCCTCCTACAATGAGCAGTTCTTC	CASSQATGASYNEQFF
.	many	TRBV7-2	TRBJ2-1	TGTGCCAGCAGCTCACAGGGATTCAATGAGCAGTTCTTC	CASSSQGFNEQFF
.	many	TRBV20-1	TRBJ2-2	TGCAGTGCTAGACCCGGTCCCTTTGATCGGTCCGGGGAGCTGTTTTTT	CSARPGPFDRSGELFF
.	many	TRBV6-2/TRBV6-3	TRBJ1-1	TGTGCCAGCAGTTACTTCCGTGAAGCTTTCTTT	CASSYFREAFF
.	many	TRBV6-2/TRBV6-3	TRBJ2-3	TGTGCCAGCAGTTACTTTTTAACGGGAGAGGGGGGCACAGATACGCAGTATTTT	CASSYFLTGEGGTDTQYF
.	many	TRBV10-3	TRBJ2-1	TGTGCCATCAGTGACCCCGGGTCGCCAAGCTCCTACAATGAGCAGTTCTTC	CAISDPGSPSSYNEQFF
.	.	TRBV5-8	TRBJ2-3	TGTGCCAGCAGCTTGGTTCTAGGGTTGGATACGCAGTATTTT	CASSLVLGLDTQYF
.	many	TRBV18	TRBJ2-3	TGTGCCAGCTCACCCCCCAGCCGGAGCACAGATACGCAGTATTTT	CASSPPSRSTDTQYF
TRBD2	.	TRBV19	TRBJ2-3	TGTGCCAGTAGTATTGGGAGGGCAGATACGCAGTATTTT	CASSIGRADTQYF
TRBD1	many	TRBV27	TRBJ1-1	TGTGCCAGCAGTTTATTAAGAACAGGGGGGAGAACGACTGAAGCTTTCTTT	CASSLLRTGGRTTEAFF